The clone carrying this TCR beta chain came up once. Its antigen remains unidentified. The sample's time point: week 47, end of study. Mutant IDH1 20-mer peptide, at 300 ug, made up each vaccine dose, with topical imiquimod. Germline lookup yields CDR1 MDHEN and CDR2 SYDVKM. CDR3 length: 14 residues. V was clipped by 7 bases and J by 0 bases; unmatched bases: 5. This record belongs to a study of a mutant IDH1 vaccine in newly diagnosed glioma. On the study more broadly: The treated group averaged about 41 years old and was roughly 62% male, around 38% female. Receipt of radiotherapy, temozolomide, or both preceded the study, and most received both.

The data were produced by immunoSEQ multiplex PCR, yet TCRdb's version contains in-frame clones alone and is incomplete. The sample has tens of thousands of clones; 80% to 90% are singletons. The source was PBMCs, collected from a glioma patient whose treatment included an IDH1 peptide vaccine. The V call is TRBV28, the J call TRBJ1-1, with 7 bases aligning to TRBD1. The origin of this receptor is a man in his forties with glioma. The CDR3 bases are TGTGCCAGCAACACAGGGGTCATGAACACTGAAGCTTTCTTT. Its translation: CASNTGVMNTEAFF. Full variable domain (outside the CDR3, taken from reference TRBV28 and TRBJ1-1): DVKVTQSSRYLVKRTGEKVFLECVQDMDHENMFWYRQDPGLGLRLIYFSYDVKMKEKGDIPEGYSVSREKKERFSLILESASTNQTSMYLCASNTGVMNTEAFFGQGTRLTVV.